This T cell receptor beta chain was observed in a study of cytomegalovirus exposure and HLA in healthy donors. Overall study results and limits: Of the V segments, some could not be distinguished, including TRBV6-2 and TRBV6-3, and were excluded.

Losses at the gene ends were 6 bases for V and 2 bases for J; bases not matched to a gene: 1. CDR1 is MNHEY, CDR2 SMNVEV, per germline (reference sequence). The CDR3 extends over 12 amino acids. This clone occurred once. What it recognizes is unknown. The PCR made use of 60 Vbeta and 13 Jbeta primers. TCRdb keeps only in-frame clones here, not all; method: immunoSEQ multiplex PCR. The sample holds 210,000 or so clones, approximately 88% seen once. The source of this sequence is a boy younger than 10 in good health and CMV-seronegative. The specimen was PBMCs. This sequence joins TRBV27 and TRBJ2-7; TRBD2 matches at 7 bases. The chain's CDR3 is CASRGGAYEQYF. The CDR3 nucleotides are TGTGCCAGCAGGGGGGGGGCCTACGAGCAGTACTTC.